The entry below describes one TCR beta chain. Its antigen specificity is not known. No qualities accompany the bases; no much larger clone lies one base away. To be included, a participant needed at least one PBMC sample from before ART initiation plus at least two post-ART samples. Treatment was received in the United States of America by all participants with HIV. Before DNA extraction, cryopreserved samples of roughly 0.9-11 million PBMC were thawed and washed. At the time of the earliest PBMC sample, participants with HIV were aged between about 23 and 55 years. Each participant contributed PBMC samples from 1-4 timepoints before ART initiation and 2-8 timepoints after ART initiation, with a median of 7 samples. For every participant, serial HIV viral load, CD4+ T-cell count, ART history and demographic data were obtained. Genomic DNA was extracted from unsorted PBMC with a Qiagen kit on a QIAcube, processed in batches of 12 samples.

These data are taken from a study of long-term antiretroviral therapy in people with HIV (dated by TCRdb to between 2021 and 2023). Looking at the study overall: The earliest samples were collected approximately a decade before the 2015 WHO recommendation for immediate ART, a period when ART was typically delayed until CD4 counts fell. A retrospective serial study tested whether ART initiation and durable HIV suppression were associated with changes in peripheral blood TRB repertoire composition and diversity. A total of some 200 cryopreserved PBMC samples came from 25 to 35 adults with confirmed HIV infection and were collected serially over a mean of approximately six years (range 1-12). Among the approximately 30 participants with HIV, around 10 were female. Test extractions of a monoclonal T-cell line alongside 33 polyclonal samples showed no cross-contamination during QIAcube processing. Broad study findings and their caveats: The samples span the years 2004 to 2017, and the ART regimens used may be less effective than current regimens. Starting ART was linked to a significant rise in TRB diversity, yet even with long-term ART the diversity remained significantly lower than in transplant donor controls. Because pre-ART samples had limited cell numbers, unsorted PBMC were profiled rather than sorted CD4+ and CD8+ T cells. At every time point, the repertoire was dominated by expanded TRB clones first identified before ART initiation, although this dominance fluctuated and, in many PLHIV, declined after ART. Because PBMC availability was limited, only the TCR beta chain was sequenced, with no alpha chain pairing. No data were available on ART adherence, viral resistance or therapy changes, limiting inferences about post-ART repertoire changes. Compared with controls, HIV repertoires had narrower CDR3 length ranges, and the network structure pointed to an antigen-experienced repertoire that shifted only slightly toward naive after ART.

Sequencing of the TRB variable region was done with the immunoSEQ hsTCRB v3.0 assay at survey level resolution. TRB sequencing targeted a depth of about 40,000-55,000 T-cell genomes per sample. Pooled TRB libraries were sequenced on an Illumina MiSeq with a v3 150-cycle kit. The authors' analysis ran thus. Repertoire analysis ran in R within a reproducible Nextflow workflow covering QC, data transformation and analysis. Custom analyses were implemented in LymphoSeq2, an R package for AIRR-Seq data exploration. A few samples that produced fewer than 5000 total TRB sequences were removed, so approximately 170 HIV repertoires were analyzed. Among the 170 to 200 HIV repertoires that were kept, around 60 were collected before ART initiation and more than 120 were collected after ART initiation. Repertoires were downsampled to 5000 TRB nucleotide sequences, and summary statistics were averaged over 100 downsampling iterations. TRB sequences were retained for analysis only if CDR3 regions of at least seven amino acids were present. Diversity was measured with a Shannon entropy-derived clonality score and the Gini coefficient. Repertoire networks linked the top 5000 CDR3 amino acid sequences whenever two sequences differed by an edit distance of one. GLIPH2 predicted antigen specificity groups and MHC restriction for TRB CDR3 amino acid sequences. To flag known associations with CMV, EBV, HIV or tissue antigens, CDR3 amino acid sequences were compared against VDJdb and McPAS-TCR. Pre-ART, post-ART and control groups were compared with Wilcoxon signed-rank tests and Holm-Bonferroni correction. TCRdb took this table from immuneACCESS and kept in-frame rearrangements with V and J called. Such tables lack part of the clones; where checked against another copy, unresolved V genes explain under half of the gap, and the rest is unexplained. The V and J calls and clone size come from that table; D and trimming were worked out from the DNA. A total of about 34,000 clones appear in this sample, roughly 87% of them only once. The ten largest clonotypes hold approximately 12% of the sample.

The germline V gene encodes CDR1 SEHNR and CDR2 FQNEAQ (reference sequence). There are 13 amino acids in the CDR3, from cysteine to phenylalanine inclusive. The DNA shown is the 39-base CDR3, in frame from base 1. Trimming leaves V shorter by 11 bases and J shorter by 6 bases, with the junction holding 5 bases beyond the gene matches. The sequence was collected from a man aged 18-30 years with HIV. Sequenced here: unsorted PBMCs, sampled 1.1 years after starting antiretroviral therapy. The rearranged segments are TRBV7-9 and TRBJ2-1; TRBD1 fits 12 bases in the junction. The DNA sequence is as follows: TGTGCCTTGCAGGGACAGGGGGCCAATGAGCAGTTCTTC. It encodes CALQGQGANEQFF.